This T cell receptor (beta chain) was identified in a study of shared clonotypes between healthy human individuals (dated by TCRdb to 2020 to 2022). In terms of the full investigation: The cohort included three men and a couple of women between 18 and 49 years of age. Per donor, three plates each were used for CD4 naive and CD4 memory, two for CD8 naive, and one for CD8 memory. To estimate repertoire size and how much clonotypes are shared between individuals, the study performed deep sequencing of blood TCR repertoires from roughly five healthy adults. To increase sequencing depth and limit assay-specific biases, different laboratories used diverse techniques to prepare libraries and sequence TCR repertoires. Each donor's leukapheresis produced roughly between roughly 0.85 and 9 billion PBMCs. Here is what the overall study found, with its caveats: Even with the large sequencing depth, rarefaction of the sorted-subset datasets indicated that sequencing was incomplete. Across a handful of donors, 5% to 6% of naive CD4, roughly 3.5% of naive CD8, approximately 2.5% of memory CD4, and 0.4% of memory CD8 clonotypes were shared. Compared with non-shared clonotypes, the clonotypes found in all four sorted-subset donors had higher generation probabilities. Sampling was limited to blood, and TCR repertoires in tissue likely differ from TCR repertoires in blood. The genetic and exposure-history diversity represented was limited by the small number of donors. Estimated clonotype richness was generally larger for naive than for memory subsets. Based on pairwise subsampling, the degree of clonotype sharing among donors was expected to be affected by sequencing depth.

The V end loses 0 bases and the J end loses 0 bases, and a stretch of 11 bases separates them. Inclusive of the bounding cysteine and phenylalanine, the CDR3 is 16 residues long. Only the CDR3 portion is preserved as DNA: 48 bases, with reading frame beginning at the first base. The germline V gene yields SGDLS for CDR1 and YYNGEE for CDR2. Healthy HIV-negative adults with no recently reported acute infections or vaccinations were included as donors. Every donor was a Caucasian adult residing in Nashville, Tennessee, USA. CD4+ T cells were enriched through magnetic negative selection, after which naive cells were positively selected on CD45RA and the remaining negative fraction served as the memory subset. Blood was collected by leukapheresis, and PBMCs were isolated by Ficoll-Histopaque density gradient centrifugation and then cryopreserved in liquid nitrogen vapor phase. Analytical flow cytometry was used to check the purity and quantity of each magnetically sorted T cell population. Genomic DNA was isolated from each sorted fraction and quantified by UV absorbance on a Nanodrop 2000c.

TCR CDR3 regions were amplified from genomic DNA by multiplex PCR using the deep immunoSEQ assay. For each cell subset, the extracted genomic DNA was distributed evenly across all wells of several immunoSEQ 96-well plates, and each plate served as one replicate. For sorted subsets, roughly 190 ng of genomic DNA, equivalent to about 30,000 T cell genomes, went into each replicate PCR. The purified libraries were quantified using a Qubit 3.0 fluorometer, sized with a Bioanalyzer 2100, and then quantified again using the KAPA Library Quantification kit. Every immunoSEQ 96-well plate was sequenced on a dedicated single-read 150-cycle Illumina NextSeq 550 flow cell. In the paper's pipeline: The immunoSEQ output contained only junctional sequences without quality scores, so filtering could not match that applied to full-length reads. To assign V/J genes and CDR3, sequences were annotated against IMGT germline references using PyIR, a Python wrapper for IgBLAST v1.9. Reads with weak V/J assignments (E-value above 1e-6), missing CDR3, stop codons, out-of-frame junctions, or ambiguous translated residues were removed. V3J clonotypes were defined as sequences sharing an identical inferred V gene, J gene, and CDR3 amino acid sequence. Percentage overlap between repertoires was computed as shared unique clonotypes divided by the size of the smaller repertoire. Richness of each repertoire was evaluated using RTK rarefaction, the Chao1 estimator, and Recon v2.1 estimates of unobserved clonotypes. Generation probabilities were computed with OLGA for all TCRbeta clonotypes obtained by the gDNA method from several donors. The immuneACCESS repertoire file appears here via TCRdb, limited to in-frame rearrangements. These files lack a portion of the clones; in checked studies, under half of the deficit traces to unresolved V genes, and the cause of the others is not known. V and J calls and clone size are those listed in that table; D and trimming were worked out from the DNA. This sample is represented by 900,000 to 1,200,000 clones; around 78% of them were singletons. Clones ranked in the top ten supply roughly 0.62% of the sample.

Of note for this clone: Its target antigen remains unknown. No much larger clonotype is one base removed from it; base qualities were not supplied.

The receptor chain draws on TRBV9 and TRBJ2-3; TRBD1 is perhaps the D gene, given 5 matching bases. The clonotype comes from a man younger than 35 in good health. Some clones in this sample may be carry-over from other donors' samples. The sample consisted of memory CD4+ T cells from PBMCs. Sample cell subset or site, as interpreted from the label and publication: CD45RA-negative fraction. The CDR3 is CASSVGGQSSTDTQYF. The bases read TGTGCCAGCAGCGTAGGGGGCCAGTCTAGCACAGATACGCAGTATTTT. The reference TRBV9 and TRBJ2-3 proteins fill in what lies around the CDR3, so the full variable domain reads DSGVTQTPKHLITATGQRVTLRCSPRSGDLSVYWYQQSLDQGLQFLIQYYNGEERAKGNILERFSAQQFPDLHSELNLSSLELGDSALYFCASSVGGQSSTDTQYFGPGTRLTVL.